The 20 T cell receptor beta chains presented below share a single source sample, sequenced in a study of blood T cells in healthy people across ages. Alongside a J-beta primer mix, a sample-barcoded 5' primer served in a second PCR lasting roughly 6 to 11 cycles. MiXCR, run by TCRdb on the 5' RACE reads, gives a single entry per CDR3 protein. The sample holds 650,000 to 800,000 distinct CDR3 sequences, 45% to 60% seen once. The specimen was blood. Source of these receptors: a woman aged 80 or older in good health.

Concerning this clonotype: A much larger clone differs by one base, so this may be a read error. The chain carries TRBV5-1 and TRBJ2-5; no definite D call. CDR1 SGHRS and CDR2 YFSETQ come from the germline V gene. The CDR3 sequence is 16 residues long. V lost 0 bases, J lost 1 base, and 13 bases lay in between. The chain's CDR3 is CASSLAPAHFQETQYF. In DNA form, the CDR3 reads TGCGCCAGCAGCTTGGCCCCGGCTCATTTCCAAGAGACCCAGTACTTC.

This clonotype was seen a handful of times. Here the CDR3 DNA reads TGTGCCAGCAGCGTAGGGGGGGCTAGCAATCAGCCCCAGCATTTT. Residues: CASSVGGASNQPQHF. The chain employs TRBV9 and TRBJ1-5; D is perhaps TRBD1 (6 bases). The CDR3 sequence is 15 residues long. Germline values: CDR1 SGDLS, CDR2 YYNGEE. Trimming stripped 0 bases from V and 0 bases from J, with 7 bases between.

This clonotype was seen once. A read error is possible here, since a much larger clone lies one base away. V is TRBV7-2 and J is TRBJ2-3, with D possibly matching TRBD1 (8 bases). Germline V CDR1 and CDR2: SGHTA, FQGNSA. The CDR3 contains 13 residues. CDR3 protein: CAISSQGGDTQYF. In nucleotides, the CDR3 is TGTGCCATCAGCTCACAGGGGGGGGATACGCAGTATTTT.

Comment on this clonotype: A much bigger clone sits one base away, suggesting this may be a read error. The gene calls are TRBV10-3 and TRBJ2-1, with 12 bases fitting TRBD2. This CDR3 comprises 15 residues. J was trimmed by 8 bases and V by 11 bases; bases with no gene match: 13. The V gene's germline CDR1 is ENHRY and CDR2 SYGVKD. Here the CDR3 DNA reads TGTGCCGTCAAGGTGGGGACTAGCGGGTTCGATGAGCAGTTCTTC. Translating gives CAVKVGTSGFDEQFF.

This clonotype was detected only a few times. This chain joins TRBV6-5 and TRBJ2-1; TRBD2 aligns across 8 bases. The CDR3 sequence is 16 residues long. The ends lost 5 bases at V and 0 bases at J; junction bases unmatched: 6. Germline V gene lookup returns CDR1 MNHEY and CDR2 SVGAGI. The chain's CDR3 is CASSLTSALSYNEQFF. In DNA form, the CDR3 reads TGTGCCAGCAGTCTGACTAGCGCCCTCTCCTACAATGAGCAGTTCTTC.

The chain recombines TRBV5-1 with TRBJ2-6; D gene uncertain. The CDR3 length is 20 residues. The V gene lost 0 bases and the J gene lost 0 bases, with 19 bases spanning the gap. Germline V CDR1 and CDR2: SGHRS, YFSETQ. CDR3 in DNA: TGCGCCAGCAGCTTGGCTATGATGGAAACAGCCCACTCTGGGGCCAACGTCCTGACTTTC. This codes for CASSLAMMETAHSGANVLTF.

The sample holds one count of this clonotype. This CDR3 is CAVGGTDTQYF. CDR3 DNA sequence: TGTGCCGTGGGGGGAACAGATACGCAGTATTTT. The rearrangement links TRBV12-3 or TRBV12-4 to TRBJ2-3, with D possibly TRBD2 on 6 matching bases. There are 11 residues in the CDR3. Between the trimmed V and J ends, which lost 11 bases and 3 bases, there was a span of 9 bases.

The V call is TRBV5-1, the J call TRBJ1-4; D is possibly TRBD1 (5 bases). The germline V and J ends were trimmed by 4 bases and 7 bases, with 8 bases remaining between them. Germline loops: CDR1 SGHRS, CDR2 YFSETQ. The CDR3 is 12 amino acids. DNA of the CDR3: TGCGCCAGCAGCGGACAAGGTGAAAAACTGTTTTTT. It is translated as CASSGQGEKLFF.

This clonotype was seen at least ten times. The rearrangement links TRBV2 to TRBJ2-1; D is unclear. This CDR3 is 13 amino acids long. Germline V gene data show CDR1 as SNHLY and CDR2 as FYNNEI. Trimming removed 4 bases from V and 3 bases from J, with 7 bases in between. The CDR3 bases are TGTGCCAGCAGTGGTGACATCTACAATGAGCAGTTCTTC. This sequence encodes CASSGDIYNEQFF.

V and J are TRBV7-2 and TRBJ2-1, with a weak D call TRBD2 (6 bases). Deletions cut 2 bases from V and 4 bases from J, with 15 bases between. The CDR3 contains 16 residues. CDR1 and CDR2 from the germline V gene are SGHTA and FQGNSA. The CDR3 loop is CASSLKAGRMYNEQFF. DNA of the CDR3: TGTGCCAGCAGCTTAAAAGCGGGTCGGATGTACAATGAGCAGTTCTTC.

A remark on this clonotype: One junction end disagrees with the germline gene, perhaps due to a read error. The rearrangement joins TRBV9 to TRBJ1-1; 7 bases map to TRBD1. This CDR3 has 17 residues. Looked up from germline, CDR1 is SGDLS and CDR2 is YYNGEE. CDR3 loop: CVSSADGTVLMNTEAFF. The CDR3 DNA follows: TGTGTCAGCAGCGCGGATGGGACAGTGCTCATGAACACTGAAGCTTTCTTT.

This clonotype was counted a few times. The rearrangement uses TRBV5-1 and TRBJ2-7; TRBD2 matches 11 bases. CDR3 length: 15 residues. The germline CDR1 and CDR2 sequences are SGHRS and YFSETQ. J gave up 4 bases and V 4 bases, and 7 bases lay outside the gene matches. The CDR3 loop reads CASSGVAGGPYEQYF. The CDR3 DNA follows: TGCGCCAGCAGCGGAGTAGCGGGAGGGCCGTACGAGCAGTACTTC.

This clonotype has at least ten counts. The CDR3 loop is CASSWSVNEQFF. The CDR3 nucleotides are TGTGCCAGCAGTTGGAGTGTGAATGAGCAGTTCTTC. The genes are TRBV12-3 or TRBV12-4 and TRBJ2-1; D is unclear. The CDR3 sequence is 12 residues long. V shed 4 bases and J shed 7 bases, with 8 bases lying between them.

V and J are TRBV7-3 and TRBJ2-1; D unclear. The CDR3 covers 13 residues. V lost 5 bases and J lost 9, with 14 bases in between. Germline loops: CDR1 SGHTA, CDR2 FQGTGA. CDR3 sequence: CASSVQRAREQFF. Written as DNA, the CDR3 is TGTGCCAGCAGCGTCCAAAGGGCGCGTGAGCAGTTCTTC.

The chain has TRBV25-1 and TRBJ2-1; 11 bases map to TRBD2. The CDR3 is made up of 18 amino acids. J was trimmed by 0 bases and V by 0 bases; bases with no gene match: 4. Germline CDR1 reads MGHDK; CDR2 reads SYGVNS. The CDR3 is CASSEYGLAGGSYNEQFF. CDR3 coding DNA: TGTGCCAGCAGTGAATATGGGCTAGCGGGGGGCTCCTACAATGAGCAGTTCTTC.

This sequence joins TRBV3-1 and TRBJ2-1; 11 nucleotides line up with TRBD2. CDR3 length equals 18 residues. Germline-derived CDR1 and CDR2 are LGHDT and YNNKEL (reference sequence). The V and J ends lost 0 bases and 4 bases, in that order; junction bases with no gene match: 8. CDR3 in DNA: TGTGCCAGCAGCCAAGAAAGAGGTCGACTAGCGGGGTACAATGAGCAGTTCTTC. Residues: CASSQERGRLAGYNEQFF.

The V and J genes are TRBV20-1 and TRBJ2-3, with 7 bases identical to TRBD1. There are 14 residues in the CDR3. V trimming: 2 bases; J trimming: 2 bases; junction bases outside the gene matches: 4. Germline-derived CDR1 and CDR2 are DFQATT and SNEGSKA (reference sequence). CDR3 in amino acids: CSARPGQNTDTQYF. CDR3 bases: TGCAGTGCTAGACCGGGACAGAACACAGATACGCAGTATTTT.

This clonotype was counted ten times or more. The CDR3 DNA reads TGCAGTGCTAGTGCACGCTTGACAGCCACAGATACGCAGTATTTT. Its protein product is CSASARLTATDTQYF. The J gene is TRBJ2-3, the V gene TRBV20-1, with D possibly being TRBD1 (5 bases). This CDR3 is 15 amino acids long. Germline V gives CDR1 DFQATT, CDR2 SNEGSKA (reference sequence). Trimming cost V 3 bases and J 2 bases, with 15 bases left between them.

Concerning this clonotype: One end of the junction is discordant with germline, which a read error may explain. The chain uses TRBV27 and TRBJ2-3; TRBD2 agrees at 13 bases. Germline V gene sequence: CDR1 MNHEY, CDR2 SMNVEV (reference sequence). The CDR3 loop spans 14 amino acids. The CDR3 sequence: CAGSRQTSGRTQYF. For the CDR3, the DNA is TGTGCCGGCAGTCGACAGACTAGCGGGAGGACGCAGTATTTT.

This clonotype was seen more than once but under ten times. This chain uses TRBV10-3 with TRBJ2-3; 13 bases align to TRBD2. The CDR3 is 14 residues long. The V segment lost 10 bases and the J segment 4 bases; nucleotides outside the gene matches: 5. CDR1 and CDR2 from the germline V gene are ENHRY and SYGVKD. CDR3 sequence: CATGTSGAPDTQYF. The CDR3 coding sequence is TGTGCCACCGGGACTAGCGGGGCCCCAGATACGCAGTATTTT.